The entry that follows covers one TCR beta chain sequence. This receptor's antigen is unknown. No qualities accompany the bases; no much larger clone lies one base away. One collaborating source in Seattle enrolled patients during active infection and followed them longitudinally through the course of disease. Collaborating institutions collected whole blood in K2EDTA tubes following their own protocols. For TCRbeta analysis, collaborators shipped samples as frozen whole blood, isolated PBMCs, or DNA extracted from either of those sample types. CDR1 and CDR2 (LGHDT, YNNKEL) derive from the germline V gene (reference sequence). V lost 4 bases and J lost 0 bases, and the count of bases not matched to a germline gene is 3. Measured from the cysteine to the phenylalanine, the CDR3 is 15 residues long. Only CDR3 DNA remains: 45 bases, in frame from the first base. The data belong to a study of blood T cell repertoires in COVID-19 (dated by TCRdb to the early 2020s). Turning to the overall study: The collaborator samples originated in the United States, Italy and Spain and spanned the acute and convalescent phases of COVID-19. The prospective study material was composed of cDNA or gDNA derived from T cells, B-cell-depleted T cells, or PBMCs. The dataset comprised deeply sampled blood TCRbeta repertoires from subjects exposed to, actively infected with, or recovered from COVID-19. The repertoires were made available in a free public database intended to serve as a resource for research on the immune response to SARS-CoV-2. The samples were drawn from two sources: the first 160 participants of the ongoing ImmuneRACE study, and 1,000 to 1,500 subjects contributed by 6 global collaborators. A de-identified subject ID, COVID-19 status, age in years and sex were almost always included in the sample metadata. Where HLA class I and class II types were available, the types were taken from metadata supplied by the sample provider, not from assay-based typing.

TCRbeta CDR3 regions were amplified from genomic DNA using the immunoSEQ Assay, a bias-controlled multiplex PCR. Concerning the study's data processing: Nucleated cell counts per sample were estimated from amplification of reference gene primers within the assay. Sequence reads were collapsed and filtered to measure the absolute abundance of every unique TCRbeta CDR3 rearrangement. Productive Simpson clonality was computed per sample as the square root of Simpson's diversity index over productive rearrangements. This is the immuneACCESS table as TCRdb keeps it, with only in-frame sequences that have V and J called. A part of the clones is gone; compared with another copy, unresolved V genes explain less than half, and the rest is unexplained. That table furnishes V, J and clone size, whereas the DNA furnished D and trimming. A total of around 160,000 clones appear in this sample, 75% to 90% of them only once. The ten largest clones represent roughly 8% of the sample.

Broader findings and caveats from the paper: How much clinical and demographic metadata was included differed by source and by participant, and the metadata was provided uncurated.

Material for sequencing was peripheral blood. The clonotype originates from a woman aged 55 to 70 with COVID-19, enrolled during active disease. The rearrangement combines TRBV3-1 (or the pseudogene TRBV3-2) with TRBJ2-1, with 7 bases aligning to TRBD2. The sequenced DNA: TGTGCCAGCAGCCCGACTAGCAGCTCCTACAATGAGCAGTTCTTC. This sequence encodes CASSPTSSSYNEQFF.